A single sample is the source of the 18 T cell receptor beta chains below, sequenced in a study of a mutant IDH1 vaccine in newly diagnosed glioma. For these receptors, no antigen is known. Noted time point: week 35, safety follow-up. Alongside topical imiquimod, each dose of vaccine comprised 300 ug of mutant IDH1 20-mer peptide. TCRdb keeps only in-frame clones here, not all; method: immunoSEQ multiplex PCR. The table lists tens of thousands of clones, approximately 92% of them singletons, with about 2.3% in the top ten. The starting material was PBMCs, obtained from a glioma patient whose treatment included an IDH1 peptide vaccine. The receptor set was obtained from a man aged 45-65 years with glioma.

This chain uses TRBV7-8 with TRBJ2-7, with D perhaps being TRBD1 or TRBD2 (6 bases each). The CDR3 consists of 16 residues. The germline V gene encodes CDR1 SGHVS and CDR2 FQNEAQ. With 5 bases removed from V and 2 bases from J, the gap between germline ends came to 19 bases. CDR3 sequence reads: CASSLGRGELAYEQYF. The CDR3 DNA is TGTGCCAGCAGCCTCGGTAGGGGGGAGCTCGCCTACGAGCAGTACTTC.

The chain carries TRBV9 and TRBJ2-1; 12 bases map to TRBD2. Trimming at V came to 4 bases and at J to 5 bases, leaving 7 bases not matched to a gene. Germline loops: CDR1 SGDLS, CDR2 YYNGEE. The CDR3 covers 16 residues. The CDR3 here is CASSSSGRAGNNEQFF. The DNA for the CDR3 is TGTGCCAGCAGCTCTAGCGGGAGGGCCGGAAACAATGAGCAGTTCTTC. Together with reference TRBV9 and TRBJ2-1, the CDR3 gives the full variable domain: DSGVTQTPKHLITATGQRVTLRCSPRSGDLSVYWYQQSLDQGLQFLIQYYNGEERAKGNILERFSAQQFPDLHSELNLSSLELGDSALYFCASSSSGRAGNNEQFFGPGTRLTVL.

The J gene is TRBJ2-5, the V gene TRBV5-6; D call uncertain. The CDR3 has 13 amino acids. CDR1 and CDR2 (germline): SGHDT, YYEEEE. Trimming took off 1 base at V and 1 base at J, with 5 bases between the two ends. DNA of the CDR3: TGTGCCAGCAGCTTGCCCCCCCAAGAGACCCAGTACTTC. As protein: CASSLPPQETQYF.

The rearrangement uses TRBV6-5 and TRBJ1-6; 9 nucleotides match TRBD1. The CDR3 runs to 16 residues. The V segment lost 2 bases and the J segment 10 bases; nucleotides outside the gene matches: 9. Looked up from germline, CDR1 is MNHEY and CDR2 is SVGAGI. This CDR3 is CASSYTRTGAKSPLHF. CDR3 nucleotides: TGTGCCAGCAGTTACACCCGGACAGGGGCGAAGTCACCCCTCCACTTT.

This clone appeared a few times. The chain combines TRBV10-3 with TRBJ1-5, with D possibly TRBD1 on 6 matching bases. The CDR3 is 15 residues long. V lost 10 bases, J lost 6 bases, and 22 bases lay in between. Germline CDR1 reads ENHRY; CDR2 reads SYGVKD. CDR3 DNA: TGTGCCACCGCTGACCCCCGGGGGGCTGGTCAGCCCCAGCATTTT. Translated, it gives CATADPRGAGQPQHF.

The chain joins TRBV7-9 to TRBJ2-5; tentatively, D is TRBD1 (5 bases). The CDR3 is made up of 15 amino acids. The V gene's germline CDR1 is SEHNR and CDR2 FQNEAQ (reference sequence). The V end was cut by 4 bases, the J end by 4 bases, with 16 bases between. The CDR3 loop is CASSSSGQGAETQYF. In DNA, the CDR3 is TGTGCCAGCAGCTCCTCCGGGCAGGGTGCAGAGACCCAGTACTTC.

The rearrangement uses TRBV29-1 and TRBJ2-7; D might be TRBD1 (7 bases). The CDR3 has 12 residues. The germline V gene encodes CDR1 SQVTM and CDR2 ANQGSEA. V dropped 7 bases and J dropped 0 bases, with 10 bases sitting between them. This CDR3 reads CSGGTASYEQYF. The CDR3, as DNA: TGCAGCGGCGGGACAGCCTCCTACGAGCAGTACTTC.

The chain couples TRBV5-1 to TRBJ2-7; a weak D match, TRBD1 (5 bases). V was pared by 1 base and J by 0 bases, with 14 bases between. The CDR3 is made up of 16 amino acids. The germline V gene encodes CDR1 SGHRS and CDR2 YFSETQ. The chain's CDR3 is CASSLTIDRTSYEQYF. In DNA form, the CDR3 reads TGCGCCAGCAGCTTGACGATCGACAGAACCTCCTACGAGCAGTACTTC.

This sequence joins TRBV19 and TRBJ1-1; 7 bases line up with TRBD1. CDR1 is LNHDA and CDR2 is SQIVND in the germline V gene (reference sequence). This CDR3 is built from 18 residues. Trimming at V came to 4 bases and at J to 7 bases, leaving 21 bases not matched to a gene. The CDR3 loop is CASSTPTLVTGYTVEAFF. Here the CDR3 DNA reads TGTGCCAGTAGTACCCCCACCCTGGTGACAGGGTATACTGTTGAAGCTTTCTTT.

This sequence joins TRBV27 and TRBJ2-7; 11 positions agree with TRBD1. Trimming took 5 bases from V and 5 from J; bases not matched to a gene: 11. Germline CDR1 and CDR2: MNHEY and SMNVEV (reference sequence). The CDR3 is made up of 16 amino acids. The CDR3 is CASSRTGTGGFNEQYF. The CDR3 region has the DNA TGTGCCAGCAGTAGAACGGGGACAGGGGGATTCAACGAGCAGTACTTC.

J is TRBJ2-6 and V is TRBV10-3; 7 bases agree with TRBD1. Germline values: CDR1 ENHRY, CDR2 SYGVKD. CDR3 length: 16 residues. V gave up 2 bases and J gave up 2 bases; unmatched junction bases: 3. CDR3 bases: TGTGCCATCAGTGAGCCCGACAGGGCTGGGGCCAACGTCCTGACTTTC. This sequence encodes CAISEPDRAGANVLTF.

The CDR3: CASIPGQGKDTQYF. CDR3 nucleotides: TGTGCCAGCATCCCGGGACAGGGCAAAGATACGCAGTATTTT. The rearrangement uses TRBV2 and TRBJ2-3; 9 positions agree with TRBD1. Germline CDR1 and CDR2: SNHLY and FYNNEI. Trimming removed 7 bases from V and 5 bases from J; junction bases left unmatched: 7. This CDR3 is built from 14 residues.

This clone showed up just once. The V and J genes are TRBV28 and TRBJ1-1; 7 bases match TRBD1. V shed 5 bases, J shed 6 bases, and the junction held 18 bases outside the gene matches. Looked up from germline, CDR1 is MDHEN and CDR2 is SYDVKM. There are 17 residues in the CDR3. CDR3 DNA: TGTGCCAGCAGTGGCCCTAGGACAGGACGGAGTGGCGCTGAAGCTTTCTTT. Protein sequence: CASSGPRTGRSGAEAFF. The full variable domain, its missing parts supplied by reference TRBV28 and TRBJ1-1, is DVKVTQSSRYLVKRTGEKVFLECVQDMDHENMFWYRQDPGLGLRLIYFSYDVKMKEKGDIPEGYSVSREKKERFSLILESASTNQTSMYLCASSGPRTGRSGAEAFFGQGTRLTVV.

The chain uses TRBV15 and TRBJ2-7; 10 nucleotides line up with TRBD2. Germline-derived CDR1 and CDR2 are LNHNV and YYDKDF (reference sequence). The trim removed 4 bases at V and 4 bases at J, leaving 10 bases unmatched. There are 16 residues in the CDR3. The CDR3, as DNA: TGTGCCACCAGCACCAACGACGGACTAGCGGATTACGAGCAGTACTTC. This gives the protein CATSTNDGLADYEQYF.

This chain uses TRBV28 with TRBJ1-2; D remains ambiguous. Germline-derived CDR1 and CDR2 are MDHEN and SYDVKM. Trimming cost V 3 bases and J 5 bases, with 4 bases left between them. The CDR3 runs 11 residues. Here the CDR3 DNA reads TGTGCCAGCAGTTTTATGTATGGCTACACCTTC. It specifies CASSFMYGYTF.

The chain combines TRBV2 with TRBJ2-2; D is perhaps TRBD1 (6 bases). Germline V gene lookup returns CDR1 SNHLY and CDR2 FYNNEI. This CDR3 comprises 15 residues. The V end lost 6 bases, the J end lost 3 bases, and 14 bases lay between the germline ends. CDR3 DNA: TGTGCCAGCAGGCCCAACAGGGTCGACACCGGGGAGCTGTTTTTT. This encodes CASRPNRVDTGELFF.

The V gene is TRBV6-5, the J gene TRBJ1-5, with 8 positions matching TRBD1. The germline gives CDR1 MNHEY, CDR2 SVGAGI. The V and J ends lost 4 bases and 5 bases, in that order; junction bases with no gene match: 4. This CDR3 contains 14 residues. CDR3 protein: CASSFRQGYQPQHF. In DNA, the CDR3 is TGTGCCAGCAGTTTCCGACAGGGGTATCAGCCCCAGCATTTT.

The V gene is TRBV7-9, the J gene TRBJ2-2; D is unclear. V shed 2 bases and J shed 6 bases, with 4 bases lying between them. The CDR3 totals 12 residues. The germline V gene has CDR1 SEHNR and CDR2 FQNEAQ (reference sequence). In DNA, the CDR3 is TGTGCCAGCAGCTTATATCCCGGGGAGCTGTTTTTT. Translating gives CASSLYPGELFF.